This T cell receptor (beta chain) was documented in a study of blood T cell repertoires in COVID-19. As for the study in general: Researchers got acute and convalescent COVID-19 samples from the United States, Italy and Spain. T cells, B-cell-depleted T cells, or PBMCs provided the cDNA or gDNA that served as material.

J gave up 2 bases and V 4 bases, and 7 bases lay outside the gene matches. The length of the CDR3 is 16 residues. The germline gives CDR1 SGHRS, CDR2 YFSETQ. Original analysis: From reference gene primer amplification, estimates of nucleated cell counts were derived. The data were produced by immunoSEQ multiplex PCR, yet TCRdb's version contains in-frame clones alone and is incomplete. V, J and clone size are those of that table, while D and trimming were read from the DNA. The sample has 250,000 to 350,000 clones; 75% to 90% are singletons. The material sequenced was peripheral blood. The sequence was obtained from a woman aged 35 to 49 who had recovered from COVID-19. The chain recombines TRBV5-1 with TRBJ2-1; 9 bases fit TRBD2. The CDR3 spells CASSPDTSGPYNEQFF. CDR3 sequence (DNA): TGCGCCAGCAGCCCAGATACTAGCGGGCCCTACAATGAGCAGTTCTTC.